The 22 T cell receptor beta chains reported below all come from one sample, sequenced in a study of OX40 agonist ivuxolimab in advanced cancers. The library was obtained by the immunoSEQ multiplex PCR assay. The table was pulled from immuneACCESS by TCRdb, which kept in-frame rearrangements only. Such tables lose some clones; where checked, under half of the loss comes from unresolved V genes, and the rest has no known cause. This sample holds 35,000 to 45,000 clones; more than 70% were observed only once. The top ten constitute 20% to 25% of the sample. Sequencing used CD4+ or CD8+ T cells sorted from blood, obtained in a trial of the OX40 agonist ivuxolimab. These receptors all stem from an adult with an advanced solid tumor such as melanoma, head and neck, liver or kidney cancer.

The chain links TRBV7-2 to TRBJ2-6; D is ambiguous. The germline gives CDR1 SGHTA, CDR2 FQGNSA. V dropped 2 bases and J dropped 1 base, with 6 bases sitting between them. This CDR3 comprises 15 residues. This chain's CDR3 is CASSLLVSGANVLTF. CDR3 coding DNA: TGTGCCAGCAGCTTATTGGTTTCTGGGGCCAACGTCCTGACTTTC.

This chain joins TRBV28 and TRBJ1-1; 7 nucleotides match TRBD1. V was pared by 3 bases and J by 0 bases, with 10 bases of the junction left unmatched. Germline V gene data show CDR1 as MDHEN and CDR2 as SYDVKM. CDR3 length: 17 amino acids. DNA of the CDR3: TGTGCCAGCAGTTTCCCCGATACCGGGACAGTGAACACTGAAGCTTTCTTT. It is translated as CASSFPDTGTVNTEAFF.

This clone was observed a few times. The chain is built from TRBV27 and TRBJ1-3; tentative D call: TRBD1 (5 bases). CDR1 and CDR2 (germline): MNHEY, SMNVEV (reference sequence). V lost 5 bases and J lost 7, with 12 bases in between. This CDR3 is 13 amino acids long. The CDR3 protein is CASSPVGGNTIYF. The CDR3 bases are TGTGCCAGCAGTCCTGTTGGGGGGAACACCATATATTTT.

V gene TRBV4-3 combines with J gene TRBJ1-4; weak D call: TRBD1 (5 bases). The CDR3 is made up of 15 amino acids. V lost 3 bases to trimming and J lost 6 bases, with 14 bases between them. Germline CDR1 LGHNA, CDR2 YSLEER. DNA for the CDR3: TGCGCCAGCAGCCAGAAACGGCCGGGGGATGAAAAACTGTTTTTT. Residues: CASSQKRPGDEKLFF.

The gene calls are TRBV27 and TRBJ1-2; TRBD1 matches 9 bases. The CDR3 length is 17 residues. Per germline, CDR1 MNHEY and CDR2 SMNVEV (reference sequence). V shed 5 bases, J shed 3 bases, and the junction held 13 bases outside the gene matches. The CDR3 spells CASSPGTGSPRDYGYTF. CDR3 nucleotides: TGTGCCAGCAGTCCGGGGACAGGGTCGCCTCGGGACTATGGCTACACCTTC.

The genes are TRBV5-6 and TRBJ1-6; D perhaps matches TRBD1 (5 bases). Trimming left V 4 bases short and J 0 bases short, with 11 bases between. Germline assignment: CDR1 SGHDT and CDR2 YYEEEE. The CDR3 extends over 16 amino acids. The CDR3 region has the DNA TGTGCCAGCAGCCGGGACGGAAGCTCCTATAATTCACCCCTCCACTTT. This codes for CASSRDGSSYNSPLHF.

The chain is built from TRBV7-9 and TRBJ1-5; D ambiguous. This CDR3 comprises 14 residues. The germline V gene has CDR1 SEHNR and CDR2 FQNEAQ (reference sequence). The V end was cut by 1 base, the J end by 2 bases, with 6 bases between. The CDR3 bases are TGTGCCAGCAGCTTAGTTGGACGCAATCAGCCCCAGCATTTT. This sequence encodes CASSLVGRNQPQHF.

In DNA, the CDR3 is TGTGCCAGCAGCCTACGGACAGGGGGAAGAGAGACCCAGTACTTC. This codes for CASSLRTGGRETQYF. This chain connects TRBV14 to TRBJ2-5, with 10 bases matching TRBD1. The CDR3 spans 15 residues. Germline CDR1 is SGHDN and CDR2 is FVKESK. V shed 4 bases and J 4 bases; nucleotides not matched to a gene: 6. Together with reference TRBV14 and TRBJ2-5, the CDR3 gives the full variable domain: EAGVTQFPSHSVIEKGQTVTLRCDPISGHDNLYWYRRVMGKEIKFLLHFVKESKQDESGMPNNRFLAERTGGTYSTLKVQPAELEDSGVYFCASSLRTGGRETQYFGPGTRLLVL.

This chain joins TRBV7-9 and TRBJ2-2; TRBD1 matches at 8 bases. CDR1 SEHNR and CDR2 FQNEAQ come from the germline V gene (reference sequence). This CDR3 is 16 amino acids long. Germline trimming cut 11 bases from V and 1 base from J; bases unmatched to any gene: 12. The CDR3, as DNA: TGTGCCCAAACCCTTCAAGGACAGGGGAACACCGGGGAGCTGTTTTTT. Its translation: CAQTLQGQGNTGELFF.

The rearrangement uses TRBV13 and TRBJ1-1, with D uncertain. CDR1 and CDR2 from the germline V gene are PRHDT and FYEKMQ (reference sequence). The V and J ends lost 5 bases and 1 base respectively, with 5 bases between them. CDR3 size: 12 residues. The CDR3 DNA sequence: TGTGCCAGCAGCCCAAGGAACACTGAAGCTTTCTTT. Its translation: CASSPRNTEAFF.

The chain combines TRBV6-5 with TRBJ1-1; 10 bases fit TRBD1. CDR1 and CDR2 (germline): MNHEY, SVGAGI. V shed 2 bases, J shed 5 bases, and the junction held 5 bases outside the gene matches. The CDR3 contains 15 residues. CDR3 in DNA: TGTGCCAGCAGTTACGACGGGACAGGGGATACTGAAGCTTTCTTT. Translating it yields CASSYDGTGDTEAFF.

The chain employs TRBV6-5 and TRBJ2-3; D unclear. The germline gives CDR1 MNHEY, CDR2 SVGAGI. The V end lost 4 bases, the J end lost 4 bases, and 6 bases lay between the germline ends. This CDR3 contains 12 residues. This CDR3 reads CASSSRPDTQYF. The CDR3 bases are TGTGCCAGCAGTTCACGGCCAGATACGCAGTATTTT.

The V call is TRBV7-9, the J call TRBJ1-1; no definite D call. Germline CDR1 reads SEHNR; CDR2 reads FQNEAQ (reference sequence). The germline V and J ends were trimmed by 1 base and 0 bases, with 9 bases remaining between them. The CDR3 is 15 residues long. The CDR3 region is CASSLVVGLNTEAFF. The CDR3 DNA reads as TGTGCCAGCAGCTTAGTAGTTGGCCTGAACACTGAAGCTTTCTTT.

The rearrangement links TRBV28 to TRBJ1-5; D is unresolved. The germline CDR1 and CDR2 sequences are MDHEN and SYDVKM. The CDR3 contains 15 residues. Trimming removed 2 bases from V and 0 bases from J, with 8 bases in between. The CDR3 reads CASSLIQVSNQPQHF. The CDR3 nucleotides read TGTGCCAGCAGTTTAATTCAGGTTAGCAATCAGCCCCAGCATTTT.

The CDR3 DNA sequence: TGTGCCAGCAGTGAAGCGAGTAATAGCAATCAGCCCCAGCATTTT. Translated: CASSEASNSNQPQHF. V usage is TRBV6-1 and J usage is TRBJ1-5, with unresolved D. With 0 bases removed from V and 0 bases from J, the gap between germline ends came to 6 bases. Germline V gives CDR1 MNHNS, CDR2 SASEGT. The CDR3 loop spans 15 amino acids.

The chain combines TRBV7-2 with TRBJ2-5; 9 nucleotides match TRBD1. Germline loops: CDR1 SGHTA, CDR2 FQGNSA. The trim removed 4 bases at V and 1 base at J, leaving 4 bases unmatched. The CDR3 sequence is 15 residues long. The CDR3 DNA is TGTGCCAGCAGCTCTGCGACAGGGGGCCAAGAGACCCAGTACTTC. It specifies CASSSATGGQETQYF.

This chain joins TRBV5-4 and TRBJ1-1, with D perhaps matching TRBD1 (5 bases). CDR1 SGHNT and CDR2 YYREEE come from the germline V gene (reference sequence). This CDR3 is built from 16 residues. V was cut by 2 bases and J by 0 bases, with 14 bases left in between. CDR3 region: CASSFGGLMMNTEAFF. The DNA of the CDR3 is TGTGCCAGCAGCTTTGGGGGACTTATGATGAACACTGAAGCTTTCTTT.

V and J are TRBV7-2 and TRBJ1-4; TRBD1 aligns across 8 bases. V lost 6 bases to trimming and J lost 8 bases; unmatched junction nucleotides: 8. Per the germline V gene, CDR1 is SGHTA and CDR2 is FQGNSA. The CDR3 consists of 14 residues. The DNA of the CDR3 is TGTGCCAGCAGTTATGGACAGGGTGGAGAAAAACTGTTTTTT. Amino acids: CASSYGQGGEKLFF. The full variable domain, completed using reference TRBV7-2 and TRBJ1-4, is GAGVSQSPSNKVTEKGKDVELRCDPISGHTALYWYRQSLGQGLEFLIYFQGNSAPDKSGLPSDRFSAERTGGSVSTLTIQRTQQEDSAVYLCASSYGQGGEKLFFGSGTQLSVL.

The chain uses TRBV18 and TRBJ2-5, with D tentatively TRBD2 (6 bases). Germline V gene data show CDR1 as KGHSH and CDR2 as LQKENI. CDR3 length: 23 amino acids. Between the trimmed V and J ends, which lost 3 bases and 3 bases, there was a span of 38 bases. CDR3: CASSPWTTQGTSASTKIEETQYF. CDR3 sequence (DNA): TGTGCCAGCTCACCCTGGACTACACAAGGCACCAGCGCAAGTACCAAAATCGAAGAGACCCAGTACTTC.

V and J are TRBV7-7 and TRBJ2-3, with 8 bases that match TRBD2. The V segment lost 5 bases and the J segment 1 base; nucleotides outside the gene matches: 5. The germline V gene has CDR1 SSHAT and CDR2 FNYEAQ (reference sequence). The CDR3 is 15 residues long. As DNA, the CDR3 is TGTGCCAGCAGCCCGGGGGGGGACTGCACAGATACGCAGTATTTT. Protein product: CASSPGGDCTDTQYF.

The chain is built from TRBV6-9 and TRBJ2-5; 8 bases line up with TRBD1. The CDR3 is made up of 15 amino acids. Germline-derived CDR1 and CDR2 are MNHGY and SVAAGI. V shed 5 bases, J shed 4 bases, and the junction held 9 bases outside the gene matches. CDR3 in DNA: TGTGCCAGCAGTCCCGGGACAGGCTCAGGAGAGACCCAGTACTTC. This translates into CASSPGTGSGETQYF.

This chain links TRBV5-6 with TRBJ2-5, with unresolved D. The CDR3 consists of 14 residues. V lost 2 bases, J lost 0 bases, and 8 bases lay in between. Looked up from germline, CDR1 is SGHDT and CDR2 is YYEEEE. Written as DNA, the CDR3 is TGTGCCAGCAGCTTTCGCCAGGACCAAGAGACCCAGTACTTC. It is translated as CASSFRQDQETQYF.